This T cell receptor (beta chain) was recovered during a study of shared clonotypes between healthy human individuals. The study enrolled healthy HIV-negative adults without recent acute infections or vaccinations as donors. Splitting the CD4+ cells yielded a CD45RA+ naive subset and a CD45RA-negative memory subset. The authors split each subset's genomic DNA evenly across several immunoSEQ plates. Replicate PCRs from sorted subsets contained 200 ng DNA, which is approximately 30,000 T cell genomes. The method was immunoSEQ multiplex PCR; TCRdb's version includes in-frame clones alone and lacks a portion of them. The sample lists about 2.3 million clones; less than 95% were seen once. The sequence derives from a man between 18 and 35 years old in good health. Some clones in this sample may be carry-over from other donors' samples. The sample consisted of naive CD4+ T cells from PBMCs. Subset in this sample: CD45RA+ positively selected.

CDR3 DNA: TGTGCCAGCAGCCGGGTGAGCGGGAGGGCCGGCGAGCAGTACTTC. As protein: CASSRVSGRAGEQYF. The chain recombines TRBV7-2 with TRBJ2-7; 10 bases are shared with TRBD2. V shed 5 bases and J 6 bases; nucleotides not matched to a gene: 10. The V gene's germline CDR1 is SGHTA and CDR2 FQGNSA. The CDR3 consists of 15 residues.